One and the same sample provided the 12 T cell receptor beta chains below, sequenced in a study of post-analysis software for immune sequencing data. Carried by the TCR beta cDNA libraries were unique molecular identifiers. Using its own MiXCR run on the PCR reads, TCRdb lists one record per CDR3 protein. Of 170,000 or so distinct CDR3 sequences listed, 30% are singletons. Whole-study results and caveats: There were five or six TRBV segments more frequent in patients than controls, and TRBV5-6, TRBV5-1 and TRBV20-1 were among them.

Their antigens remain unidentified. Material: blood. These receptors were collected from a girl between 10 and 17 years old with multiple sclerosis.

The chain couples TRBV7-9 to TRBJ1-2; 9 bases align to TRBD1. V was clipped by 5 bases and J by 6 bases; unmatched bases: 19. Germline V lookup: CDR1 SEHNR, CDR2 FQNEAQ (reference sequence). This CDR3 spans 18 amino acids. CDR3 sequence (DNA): TGTGCCAGCAGCATCACACAGAGGCTGGGACAGGGTTATAATGGCTACACCTTC. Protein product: CASSITQRLGQGYNGYTF.

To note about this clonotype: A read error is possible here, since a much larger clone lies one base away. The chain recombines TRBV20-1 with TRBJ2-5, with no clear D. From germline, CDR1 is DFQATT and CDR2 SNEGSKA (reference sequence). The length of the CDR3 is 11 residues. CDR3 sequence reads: CSARFQGTQYF. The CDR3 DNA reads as TGCAGTGCCAGATTCCAAGGGACCCAGTACTTC.

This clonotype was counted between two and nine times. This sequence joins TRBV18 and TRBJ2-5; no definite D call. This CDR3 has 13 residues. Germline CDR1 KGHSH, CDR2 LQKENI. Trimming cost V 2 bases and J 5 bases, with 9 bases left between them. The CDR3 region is CASSPGEKETQYF. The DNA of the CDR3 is TGTGCCAGCTCACCAGGAGAAAAGGAGACCCAGTACTTC.

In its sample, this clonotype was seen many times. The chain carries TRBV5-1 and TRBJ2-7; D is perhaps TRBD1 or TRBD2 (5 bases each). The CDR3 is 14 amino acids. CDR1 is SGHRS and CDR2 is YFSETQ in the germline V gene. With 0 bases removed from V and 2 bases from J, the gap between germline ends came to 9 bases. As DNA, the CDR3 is TGCGCCAGCAGCTTGGTCCCGGGGCCCTACGAGCAGTACTTC. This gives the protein CASSLVPGPYEQYF.

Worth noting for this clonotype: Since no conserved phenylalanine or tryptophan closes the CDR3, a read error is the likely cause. CDR3 amino acids: CASSLSRFYEQYC. The CDR3 DNA reads TGTGCCAGCAGTTTAAGCAGATTCTACGAGCAGTACTGC. This chain uses TRBV12-3 or TRBV12-4 with TRBJ2-7; D is unresolved. This CDR3 has 13 residues. V lost 2 bases and J lost 3, with 8 bases in between.

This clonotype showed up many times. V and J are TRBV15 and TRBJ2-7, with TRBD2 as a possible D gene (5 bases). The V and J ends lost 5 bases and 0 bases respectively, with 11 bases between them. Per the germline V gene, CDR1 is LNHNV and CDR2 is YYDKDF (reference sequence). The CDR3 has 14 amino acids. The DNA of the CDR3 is TGTGCCACCAGCTCCGGAGGCAGCTCCTACGAGCAGTACTTC. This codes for CATSSGGSSYEQYF.

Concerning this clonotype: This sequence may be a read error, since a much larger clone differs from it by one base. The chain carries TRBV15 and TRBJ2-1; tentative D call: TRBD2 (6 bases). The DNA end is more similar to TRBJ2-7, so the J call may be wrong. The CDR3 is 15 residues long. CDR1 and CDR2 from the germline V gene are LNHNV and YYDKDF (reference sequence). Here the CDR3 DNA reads TGTGCCACCAGCAGATCGCGTGGGACTGACGATGAGCAGTACTTC. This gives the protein CATSRSRGTDDEQYF.

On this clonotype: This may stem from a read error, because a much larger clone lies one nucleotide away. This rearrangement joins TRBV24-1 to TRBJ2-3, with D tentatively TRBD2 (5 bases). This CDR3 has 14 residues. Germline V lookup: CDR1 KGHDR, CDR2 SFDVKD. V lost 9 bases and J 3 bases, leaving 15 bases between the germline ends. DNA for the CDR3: TGTGCCACCGCCCGGAGGTCGCGGACAGATACGCAGTATTTT. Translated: CATARRSRTDTQYF.

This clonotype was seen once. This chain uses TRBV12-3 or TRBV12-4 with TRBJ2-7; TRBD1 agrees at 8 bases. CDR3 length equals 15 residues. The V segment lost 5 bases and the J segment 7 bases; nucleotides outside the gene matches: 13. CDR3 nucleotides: TGTGCCAGCAGTCTCCCAGGGGGCAACGACAATGAGCAGTACTTC. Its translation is CASSLPGGNDNEQYF.

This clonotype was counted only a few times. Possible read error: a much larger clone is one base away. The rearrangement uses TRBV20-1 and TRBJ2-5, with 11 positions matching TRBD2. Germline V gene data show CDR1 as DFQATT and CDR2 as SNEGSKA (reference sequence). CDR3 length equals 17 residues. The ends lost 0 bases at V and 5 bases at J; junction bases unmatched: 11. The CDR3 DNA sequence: TGCAGTGCTAGAGATGCCATTCTAGCGGGAGGATGGGAGACCCAGTACTTC. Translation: CSARDAILAGGWETQYF.

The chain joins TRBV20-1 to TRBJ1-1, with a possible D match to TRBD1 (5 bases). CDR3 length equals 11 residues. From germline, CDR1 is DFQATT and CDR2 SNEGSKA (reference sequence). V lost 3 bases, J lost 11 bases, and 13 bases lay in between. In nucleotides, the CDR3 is TGCAGTGCTAGGTCCGAGGGGCCGGCTTTCTTT. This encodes CSARSEGPAFF.

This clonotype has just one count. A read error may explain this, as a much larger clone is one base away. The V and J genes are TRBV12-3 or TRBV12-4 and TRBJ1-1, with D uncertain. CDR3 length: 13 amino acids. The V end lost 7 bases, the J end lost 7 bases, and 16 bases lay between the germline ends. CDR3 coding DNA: TGTGCCAGCACCCCACCAAGGGTCCTTGAAGCTTTCTTT. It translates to CASTPPRVLEAFF.